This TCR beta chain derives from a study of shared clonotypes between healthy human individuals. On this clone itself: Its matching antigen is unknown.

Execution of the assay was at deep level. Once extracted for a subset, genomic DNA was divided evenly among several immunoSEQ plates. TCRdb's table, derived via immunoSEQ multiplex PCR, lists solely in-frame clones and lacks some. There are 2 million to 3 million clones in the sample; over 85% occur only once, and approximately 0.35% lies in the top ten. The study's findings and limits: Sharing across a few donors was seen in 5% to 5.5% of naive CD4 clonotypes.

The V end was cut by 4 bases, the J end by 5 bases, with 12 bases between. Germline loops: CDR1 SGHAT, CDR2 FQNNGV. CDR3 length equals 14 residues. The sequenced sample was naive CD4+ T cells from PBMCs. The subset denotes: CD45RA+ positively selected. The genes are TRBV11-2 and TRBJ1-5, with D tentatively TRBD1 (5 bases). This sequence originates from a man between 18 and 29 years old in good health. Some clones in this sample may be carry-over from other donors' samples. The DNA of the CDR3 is TGTGCCAGCAGCTCGGACATCGGTGATCAGCCCCAGCATTTT. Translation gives CASSSDIGDQPQHF.